One sample yielded the 26 T cell receptor beta chains listed below, sequenced in a study of T cell responses to AZD1222 COVID-19 vaccine (dated by TCRdb to about 2021). The library was produced with the immunoSEQ multiplex PCR assay. TCRdb limited this immuneACCESS table to in-frame rearrangements with V and J called. A share of clones is missing; checked studies link under half to unresolved V genes, and the rest is unexplained. The sample table records about 130,000 clones; more than 85% of these occur just once. The ten largest clonotypes hold 5.4% of the sample. This specimen's time point label, per the study, means: baseline before first vaccination. Material: peripheral blood, obtained on day 0 of AZD1222 vaccination. The source is an adult in good health.

The chain couples TRBV25-1 to TRBJ1-1, with a weak D call TRBD1 (6 bases). This CDR3 spans 14 amino acids. Trimming took 5 bases from V and 4 from J, leaving 14 bases between them. Per germline, CDR1 MGHDK and CDR2 SYGVNS. CDR3 in DNA: TGTGCCAGCAGTTACAGGGAGGTTGGCACTGAAGCTTTCTTT. It is translated as CASSYREVGTEAFF.

This chain connects TRBV3-1 (or the pseudogene TRBV3-2) to TRBJ1-1; TRBD1 aligns across 9 bases. V was clipped by 5 bases and J by 0 bases; unmatched bases: 4. Germline V gene lookup returns CDR1 LGHDT and CDR2 YNNKEL (reference sequence). CDR3 length: 15 amino acids. CDR3 residues: CASSSNRGLNTEAFF. The CDR3 DNA follows: TGTGCCAGCAGCAGTAACAGGGGGCTGAACACTGAAGCTTTCTTT.

This sequence joins TRBV11-2 and TRBJ2-1; 11 nucleotides match TRBD2. The V segment lost 7 bases and the J segment 13 bases; nucleotides outside the gene matches: 9. The CDR3 has 13 amino acids. CDR1 and CDR2 (germline): SGHAT, FQNNGV. The CDR3 DNA reads as TGTGCCAGCACAGGGACTAGCGGACCCAGACAGTTCTTC. Protein: CASTGTSGPRQFF.

CDR3 region: CASSQGKQGTGELFF. Here the CDR3 DNA reads TGTGCCAGCTCTCAAGGGAAACAGGGTACCGGGGAGCTGTTTTTT. V and J are TRBV18 and TRBJ2-2; TRBD1 is a possible D gene (6 bases). The V and J ends lost 6 bases and 5 bases respectively, with 16 bases between them. The CDR3 spans 15 residues. Germline CDR1 reads KGHSH; CDR2 reads LQKENI.

The V gene is TRBV27, the J gene TRBJ2-7, with 7 bases identical to TRBD1. V shed 5 bases, J shed 6 bases, and the junction held 7 bases outside the gene matches. The CDR3 has 13 residues. Germline V CDR1 and CDR2: MNHEY, SMNVEV (reference sequence). CDR3 region: CASSPVTGTEQYF. The CDR3 nucleotides are TGTGCCAGCAGTCCTGTGACAGGGACCGAGCAGTACTTC.

The J gene is TRBJ2-7, the V gene TRBV18; 13 nucleotides agree with TRBD2. Germline-derived CDR1 and CDR2 are KGHSH and LQKENI. The V and J ends lost 3 bases and 1 base, in that order; junction bases with no gene match: 9. CDR3 size: 18 residues. This CDR3 reads CASSPKTSGRARSYEQYF. Here the CDR3 DNA reads TGTGCCAGCTCACCCAAAACTAGCGGGAGGGCCAGGTCCTACGAGCAGTACTTC. Based on the CDR3 plus reference TRBV18 and TRBJ2-7, the full variable domain is NAGVMQNPRHLVRRRGQEARLRCSPMKGHSHVYWYRQLPEEGLKFMVYLQKENIIDESGMPKERFSAEFPKEGPSILRIQQVVRGDSAAYFCASSPKTSGRARSYEQYFGPGTRLTVT.

The chain carries TRBV18 and TRBJ1-1, with D possibly TRBD1 on 5 matching bases. This CDR3 comprises 17 residues. Trimming shortened V by 5 bases and J by 3 bases, and 22 bases separated the two germline ends. Germline CDR1 KGHSH, CDR2 LQKENI. CDR3 residues: CASSFSPGNRGDTEAFF. The CDR3 nucleotides read TGTGCCAGCTCATTCAGTCCCGGGAACAGAGGGGACACTGAAGCTTTCTTT. Combining the CDR3 with reference TRBV18 and TRBJ1-1 gives the whole variable domain NAGVMQNPRHLVRRRGQEARLRCSPMKGHSHVYWYRQLPEEGLKFMVYLQKENIIDESGMPKERFSAEFPKEGPSILRIQQVVRGDSAAYFCASSFSPGNRGDTEAFFGQGTRLTVV.

The V and J genes are TRBV30 and TRBJ2-7, with 8 bases identical to TRBD1. Trimming removed 3 bases from V and 5 bases from J; junction bases left unmatched: 6. The CDR3 runs 13 residues. Per the germline V gene, CDR1 is GTSNPN and CDR2 is SVGIG (reference sequence). This CDR3 reads CAWRITGGNEQYF. The CDR3 nucleotides are TGTGCCTGGAGAATAACAGGGGGGAACGAGCAGTACTTC.

The V and J genes are TRBV12-3 or TRBV12-4 and TRBJ1-2; D not certain. V was trimmed by 2 bases and J by 7 bases, leaving 11 bases between them. The CDR3 loop spans 13 amino acids. The CDR3 loop is CASSLMDSGGYTF. DNA of the CDR3: TGTGCCAGCAGTTTAATGGATTCCGGTGGCTACACCTTC.

This clone is labeled as medium-sized. The CDR3 bases are TGTGCCAGCACCTTCTACGAGCAGTACTTC. Its protein product is CASTFYEQYF. The V gene is TRBV27, the J gene TRBJ2-7, with D unresolved. The germline V and J ends were trimmed by 7 bases and 3 bases, with 4 bases remaining between them. Germline V gene data show CDR1 as MNHEY and CDR2 as SMNVEV (reference sequence). The CDR3 has 10 amino acids.

The chain recombines TRBV27 with TRBJ1-5; D is ambiguous. This CDR3 is 15 amino acids long. The germline gives CDR1 MNHEY, CDR2 SMNVEV (reference sequence). Between the trimmed V and J ends, which lost 3 bases and 6 bases, there was a span of 15 bases. The DNA for the CDR3 is TGTGCCAGCAGTTTCTCTGGAGGGTTGCGTCAGCCCCAGCATTTT. Its translation: CASSFSGGLRQPQHF.

The rearrangement links TRBV10-3 to TRBJ2-2; 11 positions agree with TRBD1. V lost 11 bases to trimming and J lost 2 bases; unmatched junction nucleotides: 13. CDR3 size: 17 residues. Germline CDR1 and CDR2: ENHRY and SYGVKD. The CDR3 DNA is TGTGCCGTAGGGGGGACAGGGGGGAATAGAAACACCGGGGAGCTGTTTTTT. Amino acid sequence: CAVGGTGGNRNTGELFF.

The chain has TRBV6-6 and TRBJ1-5; maybe TRBD1 (6 bases). Looked up from germline, CDR1 is MNHNY and CDR2 is SVGAGI (reference sequence). The CDR3 spans 15 residues. The V and J ends lost 0 bases and 6 bases respectively, with 12 bases between them. CDR3 nucleotides: TGTGCCAGCAGTTACTCAGCGGGGGCCGGTCAGCCCCAGCATTTT. Translated: CASSYSAGAGQPQHF.

The chain links TRBV14 to TRBJ2-7; 8 nucleotides agree with TRBD1. V was clipped by 5 bases and J by 5 bases; unmatched bases: 17. The CDR3 runs 17 residues. Per the germline V gene, CDR1 is SGHDN and CDR2 is FVKESK. The CDR3 here is CASSERVYGTGPNEQYF. The CDR3 nucleotides are TGTGCCAGCAGCGAAAGGGTTTACGGGACAGGACCTAACGAGCAGTACTTC.

V is TRBV6-1 and J is TRBJ1-1; D may be TRBD1 (6 bases). V lost 6 bases, J lost 7 bases, and 18 bases lay in between. Germline CDR1 MNHNS, CDR2 SASEGT. The CDR3 runs 14 residues. The CDR3: CASSEPYRGNEAFF. CDR3 nucleotide sequence: TGTGCCAGCAGCGAACCGTATAGGGGGAATGAAGCTTTCTTT.

The chain has TRBV5-4 and TRBJ2-1, with 8 bases aligning to TRBD2. The CDR3 length is 15 residues. V was pared by 2 bases and J by 4 bases, with 5 bases of the junction left unmatched. Germline V lookup: CDR1 SGHNT, CDR2 YYREEE (reference sequence). The CDR3 DNA reads as TGTGCCAGCAGCTTTGGGAGCGGGAGTTACAATGAGCAGTTCTTC. Translating gives CASSFGSGSYNEQFF.

CDR3 region: CSVEAEDRGTEAFF. Here the CDR3 DNA reads TGCAGCGTTGAAGCGGAGGACAGGGGGACTGAAGCTTTCTTT. V and J are TRBV29-1 and TRBJ1-1, with 10 bases aligning to TRBD1. The J segment lost 5 bases and the V segment lost 1 base, leaving 4 bases of the junction unmatched. The CDR3 contains 14 residues. From germline, CDR1 is SQVTM and CDR2 ANQGSEA.

The gene calls are TRBV19 and TRBJ2-1, with a possible D match to TRBD2 (6 bases). Trimming shortened V by 10 bases and J by 8 bases, and 6 bases separated the two germline ends. Germline loops: CDR1 LNHDA, CDR2 SQIVND (reference sequence). CDR3 size: 9 residues. The DNA of the CDR3 is TGTGCCACGGGGGATGAGCAGTTCTTC. This translates into CATGDEQFF.

This clone was detected only once. J is TRBJ1-4 and V is TRBV20-1, with D uncertain. The CDR3 length is 13 residues. Trimming cost V 3 bases and J 3 bases, with 8 bases left between them. The V gene's germline CDR1 is DFQATT and CDR2 SNEGSKA (reference sequence). The chain's CDR3 is CSASGNANEKLFF. CDR3 sequence (DNA): TGCAGTGCTAGTGGAAATGCTAATGAAAAACTGTTTTTT.

There are a few counts of this clone. The rearrangement joins TRBV5-6 to TRBJ1-5; no definite D call. CDR3 length: 12 amino acids. Germline lookup yields CDR1 SGHDT and CDR2 YYEEEE. The ends were cut back, 5 bases at V and 7 bases at J, with 10 bases in the middle. CDR3 nucleotide sequence: TGTGCCAGCAGTAACCCTGGACAGCCCCAGCATTTT. As protein: CASSNPGQPQHF.

This sequence joins TRBV6-5 and TRBJ1-1; D remains unclear. Germline V gene lookup returns CDR1 MNHEY and CDR2 SVGAGI. Deletions cut 6 bases from V and 5 bases from J, with 13 bases between. The CDR3 has 13 residues. The CDR3: CASSSGDWTEAFF. Here the CDR3 DNA reads TGTGCCAGCAGCTCTGGAGACTGGACTGAAGCTTTCTTT.

The chain has TRBV6-4 and TRBJ2-3, with 7 bases aligning to TRBD2. Trimming at V came to 5 bases and at J to 6 bases, leaving 11 bases not matched to a gene. Germline CDR1 MRHNA, CDR2 SNTAGT. The CDR3 loop spans 15 amino acids. The CDR3 DNA sequence: TGTGCCAGCAGTTTAAGCGGCACGCGGGAGGATACGCAGTATTTT. It codes for CASSLSGTREDTQYF.

This clone appeared a few times. This chain uses TRBV7-9 with TRBJ2-6; no clear D gene. This CDR3 contains 15 residues. V dropped 3 bases and J dropped 1 base, with 7 bases sitting between them. Per the germline V gene, CDR1 is SEHNR and CDR2 is FQNEAQ (reference sequence). CDR3 coding DNA: TGTGCCAGCAGCTTCTCCGGGTCTGGGGCCAACGTCCTGACTTTC. As protein: CASSFSGSGANVLTF.

This clone was recorded only once. V usage is TRBV5-4 and J usage is TRBJ1-4; weak D call: TRBD1 (5 bases). The V and J ends lost 2 bases and 5 bases respectively, with 16 bases between them. Germline assignment: CDR1 SGHNT and CDR2 YYREEE (reference sequence). The CDR3 totals 16 residues. CDR3 DNA sequence: TGTGCCAGCAGCTTACATAAGACACGGGGCAATGAAAAACTGTTTTTT. It specifies CASSLHKTRGNEKLFF.

CDR3: CASSFGQSETQYF. In nucleotides, the CDR3 is TGTGCCAGCAGCTTTGGTCAGTCAGAGACCCAGTACTTC. The genes are TRBV7-3 and TRBJ2-5, with D unresolved. V was cut by 3 bases and J by 4 bases, with 9 bases left in between. Germline values: CDR1 SGHTA, CDR2 FQGTGA. CDR3 size: 13 residues.

V usage is TRBV14 and J usage is TRBJ2-1; D assignment may be TRBD1 or TRBD2 (6 bases each). CDR1 and CDR2 (germline): SGHDN, FVKESK. Trimming left V 1 base short and J 1 base short, with 11 bases between. The CDR3 covers 16 residues. This CDR3 reads CASSQAGARSYNEQFF. The CDR3 DNA reads as TGTGCCAGCAGCCAAGCGGGGGCCCGGTCCTACAATGAGCAGTTCTTC.